The 3 T cell receptor beta chains below were found in one sample sequenced in a study of blood T cells in healthy people across ages. Primers used in a second PCR of about 6 to 11 cycles were a sample-barcoded 5' primer and a J-beta primer mix. TCRdb reanalysed the 5' RACE reads using MiXCR and keeps one entry per CDR3 protein. The sample records roughly 700,000 distinct CDR3 sequences, approximately 49% being singletons. Input material: blood. Receptor source: a woman aged 60-70 years in good health.

The chain links TRBV9 to TRBJ2-5, with TRBD1 identical over 9 bases. The J call is doubtful: the DNA matches TRBJ2-7 better. The length of the CDR3 is 14 residues. The germline V gene encodes CDR1 SGDLS and CDR2 YYNGEE. As DNA, the CDR3 is TGTGCCAGCAGCCCACACTCGGACAGGGGCGAGCAGTACTTC. It is translated as CASSPHSDRGEQYF.

V usage is TRBV2 and J usage is TRBJ2-5, with D hard to call. V was cut by 0 bases and J by 1 base, with 9 bases left in between. Germline-derived CDR1 and CDR2 are SNHLY and FYNNEI. The CDR3 consists of 15 residues. CDR3 loop: CASSEAVGSQETQYF. For the CDR3, the DNA is TGTGCCAGCAGTGAAGCTGTGGGGTCCCAAGAGACCCAGTACTTC.

Turning to this clonotype: Sequence at one end of the junction differs from germline and may be a read error. V gene TRBV29-1 combines with J gene TRBJ2-1; the D gene is possibly TRBD2 (6 bases). The CDR3 covers 13 residues. Per the germline V gene, CDR1 is SQVTM and CDR2 is ANQGSEA. CDR3 coding DNA: TGCAGCGTTGGTCGCGGGAATGATAATGTGCAGTTCTTC. This codes for CSVGRGNDNVQFF.